The rows below give T cell receptor beta chains drawn from one sample of a study of T cells in localized non-small cell lung cancer. Sequencing used immunoSEQ multiplex PCR; TCRdb keeps in-frame clones, though not all of them. The sample has some 11,000 clones, over 70% seen once. The source was peripheral blood, collected before any cancer treatment. These receptors came from a male donor at least 60 years old with stage I lung adenocarcinoma. Each CDR3 is given with its conserved first and last residue. Each record gives: clone size, D gene, V gene, J gene, CDR3 DNA, CDR3 protein. The D gene is left open where the match is weak. Clone size is not always given. Where it is, it says once, few, many or a class for expanded clones.

size: once; D: .; V: TRBV28; J: TRBJ1-2; DNA: TGTGCCAGCAGAACGGGGGGGGACTATGGCTACACCTTC; CDR3: CASRTGGDYGYTF
size: .; D: .; V: TRBV11-1; J: TRBJ2-3; DNA: TGTGCCAGCAGCTTAGCGTGGACAGATACGCAGTATTTT; CDR3: CASSLAWTDTQYF
size: .; D: TRBD2; V: TRBV2; J: TRBJ2-1; DNA: TGTGCCAGCAGCGCCGGGGGGACCTACAATGAGCAGTTCTTC; CDR3: CASSAGGTYNEQFF
size: .; D: .; V: TRBV18; J: TRBJ1-1; DNA: TGTGCCAGCTCACCAACGGTAAACACTGAAGCTTTCTTT; CDR3: CASSPTVNTEAFF
size: few; D: .; V: TRBV29-1; J: TRBJ2-7; DNA: TGCAGCGTCCTCCCCATTTCCCAGGGATTCCGGACCTACGAGCAGTACTTC; CDR3: CSVLPISQGFRTYEQYF
size: .; D: .; V: TRBV19; J: TRBJ1-1; DNA: TGTGCCAGTAGTATAGATTTTGCAGTTAACACTGAAGCTTTCTTT; CDR3: CASSIDFAVNTEAFF
size: once; D: TRBD1; V: TRBV5-6; J: TRBJ2-3; DNA: TGTGCCAGCAGCTTGGGGACAGGGAGGACAGATACGCAGTATTTT; CDR3: CASSLGTGRTDTQYF
size: .; D: .; V: TRBV29-1; J: TRBJ2-7; DNA: TGCAGCGTGGCCCTGACAGGAAGGAGCTCCTACGAGCAGTACTTC; CDR3: CSVALTGRSSYEQYF
size: .; D: .; V: TRBV9; J: TRBJ2-1; DNA: TGTGCCAGCAATAGACAGGCCATGAACAATGAGCAGTTCTTC; CDR3: CASNRQAMNNEQFF
size: .; D: TRBD2; V: TRBV5-4; J: TRBJ2-3; DNA: TGTGCCAGCAGCTCCGGCGGCGGGAGGGCCACAGATACGCAGTATTTT; CDR3: CASSSGGGRATDTQYF
size: .; D: .; V: TRBV7-8; J: TRBJ2-5; DNA: TGTGCCAGCAGCCCACGCCTAGGGGAGACCCAGTACTTC; CDR3: CASSPRLGETQYF
size: .; D: .; V: TRBV11-2; J: TRBJ1-1; DNA: TGTGCCAGCAGCCCCGGATTGAACACTGAAGCTTTCTTT; CDR3: CASSPGLNTEAFF
size: .; D: .; V: TRBV6-6; J: TRBJ1-2; DNA: TGTGCCAGCAGTGCGGCAGGGGCCGCACGAAACTATGGCTACACCTTC; CDR3: CASSAAGAARNYGYTF
size: few; D: .; V: TRBV19; J: TRBJ1-1; DNA: TGTGCCAGTAGTTTTCTGGGAACTGAAGCTTTCTTT; CDR3: CASSFLGTEAFF
size: .; D: TRBD2; V: TRBV11-3; J: TRBJ2-3; DNA: TGTGCCAGCAGCCGAGGGACTAGCGGGACGGGAGATACGCAGTATTTT; CDR3: CASSRGTSGTGDTQYF
size: .; D: .; V: TRBV28; J: TRBJ2-7; DNA: TGTGCCAGTGGACCGGGAATTTCCTACGAGCAGTACTTC; CDR3: CASGPGISYEQYF
size: .; D: .; V: TRBV28; J: TRBJ1-3; DNA: TGTGCCAGCAGTTTCTCAGGGGCGGTACTGTTT; CDR3: CASSFSGAVLF
size: .; D: TRBD1; V: TRBV4-1; J: TRBJ1-5; DNA: TGCGCCAGCAGCCAAGATTGGGAGACAGGGGGCCTCTTCAATCAGCCCCAGCATTTT; CDR3: CASSQDWETGGLFNQPQHF